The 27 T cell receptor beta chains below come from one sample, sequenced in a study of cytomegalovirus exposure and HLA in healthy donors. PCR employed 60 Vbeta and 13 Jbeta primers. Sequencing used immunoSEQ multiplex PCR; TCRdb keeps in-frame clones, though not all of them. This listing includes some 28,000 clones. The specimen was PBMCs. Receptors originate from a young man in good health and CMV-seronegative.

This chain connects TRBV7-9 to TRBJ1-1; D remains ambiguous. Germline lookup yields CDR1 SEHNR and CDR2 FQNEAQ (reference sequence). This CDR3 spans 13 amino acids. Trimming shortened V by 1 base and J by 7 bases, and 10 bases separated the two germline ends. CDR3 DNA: TGTGCCAGCAGCTTAGTGTTCCGGGGTGAAGCTTTCTTT. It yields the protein CASSLVFRGEAFF.

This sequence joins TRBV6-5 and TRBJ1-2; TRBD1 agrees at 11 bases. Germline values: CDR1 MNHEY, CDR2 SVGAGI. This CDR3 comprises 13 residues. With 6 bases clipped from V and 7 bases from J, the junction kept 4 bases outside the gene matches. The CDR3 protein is CASSRGTGGGYTF. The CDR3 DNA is TGTGCCAGCAGCCGGGGGACAGGGGGTGGCTACACCTTC.

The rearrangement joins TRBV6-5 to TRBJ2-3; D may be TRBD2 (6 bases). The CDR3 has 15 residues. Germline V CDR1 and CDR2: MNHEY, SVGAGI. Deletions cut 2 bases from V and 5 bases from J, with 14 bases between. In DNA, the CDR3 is TGTGCCAGCAGTTACCCGGGGGACCCTCGAGATACGCAGTATTTT. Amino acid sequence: CASSYPGDPRDTQYF.

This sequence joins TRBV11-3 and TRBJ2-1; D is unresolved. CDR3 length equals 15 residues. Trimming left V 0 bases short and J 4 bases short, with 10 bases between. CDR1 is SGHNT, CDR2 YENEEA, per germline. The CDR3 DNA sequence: TGTGCCAGCAGCTTAGAACCACGACTTTACAATGAGCAGTTCTTC. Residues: CASSLEPRLYNEQFF.

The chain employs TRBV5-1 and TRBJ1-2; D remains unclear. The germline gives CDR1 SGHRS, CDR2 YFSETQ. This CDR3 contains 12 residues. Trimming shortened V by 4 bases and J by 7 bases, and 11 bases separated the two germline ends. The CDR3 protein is CASSKDTAGYTF. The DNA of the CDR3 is TGCGCCAGCAGCAAAGACACAGCTGGCTACACCTTC.

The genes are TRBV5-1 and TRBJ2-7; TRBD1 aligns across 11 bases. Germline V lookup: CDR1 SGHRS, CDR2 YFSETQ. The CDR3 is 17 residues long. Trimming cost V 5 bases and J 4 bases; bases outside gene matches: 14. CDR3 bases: TGCGCCAGCAGTCAACGCCAGGTCGGGACAGGGGGGTACGAGCAGTACTTC. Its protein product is CASSQRQVGTGGYEQYF.

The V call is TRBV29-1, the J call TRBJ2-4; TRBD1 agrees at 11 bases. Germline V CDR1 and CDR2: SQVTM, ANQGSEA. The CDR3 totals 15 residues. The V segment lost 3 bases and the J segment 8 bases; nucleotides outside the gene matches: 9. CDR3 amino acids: CSVEGGQGVGYIQYF. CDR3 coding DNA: TGCAGCGTTGAGGGGGGACAGGGGGTCGGGTACATTCAGTACTTC.

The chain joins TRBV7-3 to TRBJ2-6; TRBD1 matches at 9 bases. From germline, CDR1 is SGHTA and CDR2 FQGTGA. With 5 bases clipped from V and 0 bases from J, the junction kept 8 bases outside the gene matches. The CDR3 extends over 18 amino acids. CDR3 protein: CASSRTGGLDSGANVLTF. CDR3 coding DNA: TGTGCCAGCAGCAGAACAGGGGGCTTAGACTCTGGGGCCAACGTCCTGACTTTC.

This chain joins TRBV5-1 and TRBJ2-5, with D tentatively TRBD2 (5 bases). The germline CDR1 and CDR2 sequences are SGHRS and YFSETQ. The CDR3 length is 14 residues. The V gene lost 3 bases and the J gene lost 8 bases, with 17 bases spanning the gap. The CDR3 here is CASSYPGVRETQYF. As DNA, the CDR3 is TGCGCCAGCAGCTACCCCGGGGTAAGAGAAACCCAGTACTTC.

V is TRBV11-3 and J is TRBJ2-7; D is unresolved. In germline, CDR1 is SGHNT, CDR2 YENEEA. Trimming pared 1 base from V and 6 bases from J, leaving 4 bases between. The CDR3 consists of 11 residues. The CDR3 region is CASSLAIEQYF. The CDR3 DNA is TGTGCCAGCAGCTTAGCCATCGAGCAGTACTTC.

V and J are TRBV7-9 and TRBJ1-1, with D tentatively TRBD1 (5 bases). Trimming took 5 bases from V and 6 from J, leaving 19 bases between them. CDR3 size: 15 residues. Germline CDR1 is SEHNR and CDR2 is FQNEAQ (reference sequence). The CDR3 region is CASSLSGGSGPEAFF. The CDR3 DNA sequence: TGTGCCAGCAGCCTCAGTGGGGGGTCCGGCCCTGAAGCTTTCTTT.

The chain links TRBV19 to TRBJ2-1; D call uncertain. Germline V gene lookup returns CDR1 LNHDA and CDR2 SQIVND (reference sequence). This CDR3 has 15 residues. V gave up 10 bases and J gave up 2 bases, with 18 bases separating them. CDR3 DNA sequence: TGTGCCACGCAGTGGGCCCCAGGAACCTACAATGAGCAGTTCTTC. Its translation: CATQWAPGTYNEQFF.

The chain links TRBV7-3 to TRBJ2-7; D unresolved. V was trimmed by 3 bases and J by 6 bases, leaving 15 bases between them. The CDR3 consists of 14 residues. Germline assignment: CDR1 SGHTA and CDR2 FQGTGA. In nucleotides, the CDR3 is TGTGCCAGCAGCTTGCGGCCCGCCACCAGCGAGCAGTACTTC. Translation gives CASSLRPATSEQYF.

CDR3 amino acids: CASSMTSGSHPSYEQYF. In nucleotides, the CDR3 is TGTGCCAGCTCGATGACTAGCGGGAGCCACCCCTCCTACGAGCAGTACTTC. The chain couples TRBV18 to TRBJ2-7; the match to TRBD2 covers 12 bases. V trimming: 6 bases; J trimming: 0 bases; junction bases outside the gene matches: 9. The CDR3 loop spans 17 amino acids. CDR1 and CDR2 (germline): KGHSH, LQKENI.

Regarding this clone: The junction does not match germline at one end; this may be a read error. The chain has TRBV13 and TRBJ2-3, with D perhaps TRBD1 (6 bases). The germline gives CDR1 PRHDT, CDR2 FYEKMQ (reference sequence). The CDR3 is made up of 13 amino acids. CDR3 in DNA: TGTGCCAGCCGGGACATCCACACAAATACGCAGTATTTT. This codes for CASRDIHTNTQYF.

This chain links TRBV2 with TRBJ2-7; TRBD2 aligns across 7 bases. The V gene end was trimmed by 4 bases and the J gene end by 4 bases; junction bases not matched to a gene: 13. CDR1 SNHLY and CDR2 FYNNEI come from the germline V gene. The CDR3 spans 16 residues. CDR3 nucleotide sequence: TGTGCCAGCAGTGCGGGCGGCGCGGGAGATGGGTACGAGCAGTACTTC. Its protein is CASSAGGAGDGYEQYF.

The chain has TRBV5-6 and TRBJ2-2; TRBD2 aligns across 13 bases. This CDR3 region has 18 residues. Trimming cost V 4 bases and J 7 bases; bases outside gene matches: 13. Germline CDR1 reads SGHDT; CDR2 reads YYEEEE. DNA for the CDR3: TGTGCCAGCAGCCAAACCTTCACGGGACTAGCGGGACGCGGGGAGCTGTTTTTT. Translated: CASSQTFTGLAGRGELFF.

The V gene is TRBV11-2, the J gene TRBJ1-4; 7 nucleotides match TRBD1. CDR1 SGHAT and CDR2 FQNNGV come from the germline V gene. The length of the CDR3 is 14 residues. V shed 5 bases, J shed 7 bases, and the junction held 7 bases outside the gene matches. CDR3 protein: CASSGDSFSEKLFF. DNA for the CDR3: TGTGCCAGCAGCGGGGACAGCTTCTCTGAAAAACTGTTTTTT.

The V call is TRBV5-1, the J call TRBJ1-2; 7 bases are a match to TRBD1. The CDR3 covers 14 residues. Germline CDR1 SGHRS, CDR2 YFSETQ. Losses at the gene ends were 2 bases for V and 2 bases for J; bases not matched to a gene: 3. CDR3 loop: CASSFLTGNYGYTF. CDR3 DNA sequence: TGCGCCAGCAGCTTTTTGACAGGGAACTATGGCTACACCTTC.

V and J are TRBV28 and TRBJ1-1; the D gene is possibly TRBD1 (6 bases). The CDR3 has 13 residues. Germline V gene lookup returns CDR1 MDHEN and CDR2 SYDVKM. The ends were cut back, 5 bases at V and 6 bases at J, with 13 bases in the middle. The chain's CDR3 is CASSVTGSAEAFF. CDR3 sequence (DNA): TGTGCCAGCAGTGTAACAGGGAGCGCTGAAGCTTTCTTT.

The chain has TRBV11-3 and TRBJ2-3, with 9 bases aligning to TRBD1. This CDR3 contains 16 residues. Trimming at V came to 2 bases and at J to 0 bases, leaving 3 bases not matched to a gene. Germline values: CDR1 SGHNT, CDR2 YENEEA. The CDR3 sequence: CASSLRQGGSTDTQYF. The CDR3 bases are TGTGCCAGCAGCTTACGACAGGGGGGGAGCACAGATACGCAGTATTTT. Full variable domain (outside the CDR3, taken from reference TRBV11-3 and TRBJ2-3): EAGVVQSPRYKIIEKKQPVAFWCNPISGHNTLYWYLQNLGQGPELLIRYENEEAVDDSQLPKDRFSAERLKGVDSTLKIQPAELGDSAVYLCASSLRQGGSTDTQYFGPGTRLTVL.

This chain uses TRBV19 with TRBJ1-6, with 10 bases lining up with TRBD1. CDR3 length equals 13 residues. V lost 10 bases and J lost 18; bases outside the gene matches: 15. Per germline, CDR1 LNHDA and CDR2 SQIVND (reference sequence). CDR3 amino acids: CATTPPGQGVAHF. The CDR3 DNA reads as TGTGCCACAACCCCGCCAGGACAGGGGGTTGCCCACTTT.

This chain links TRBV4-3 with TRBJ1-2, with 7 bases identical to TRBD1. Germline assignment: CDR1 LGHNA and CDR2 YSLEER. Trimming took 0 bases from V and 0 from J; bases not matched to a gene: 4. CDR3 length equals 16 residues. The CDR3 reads CASSQDLRGANYGYTF. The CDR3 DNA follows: TGCGCCAGCAGCCAAGATCTCAGGGGGGCTAACTATGGCTACACCTTC.

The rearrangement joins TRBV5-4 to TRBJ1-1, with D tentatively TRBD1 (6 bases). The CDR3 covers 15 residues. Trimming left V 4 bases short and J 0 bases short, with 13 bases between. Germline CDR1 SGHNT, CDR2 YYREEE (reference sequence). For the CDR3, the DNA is TGTGCCAGCAGCCCTTTAGGGGGTATGAACACTGAAGCTTTCTTT. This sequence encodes CASSPLGGMNTEAFF.

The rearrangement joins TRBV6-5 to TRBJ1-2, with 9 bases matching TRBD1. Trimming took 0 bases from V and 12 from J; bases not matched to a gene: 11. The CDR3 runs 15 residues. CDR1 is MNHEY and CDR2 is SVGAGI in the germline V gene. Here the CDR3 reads CASSYSRTGVGLHTF. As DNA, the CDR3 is TGTGCCAGCAGTTACTCACGGACAGGGGTCGGGCTGCACACCTTC.

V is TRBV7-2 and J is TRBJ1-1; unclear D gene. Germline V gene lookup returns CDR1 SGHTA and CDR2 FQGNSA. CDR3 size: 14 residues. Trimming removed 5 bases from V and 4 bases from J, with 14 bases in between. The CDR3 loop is CASSPRGGPTEAFF. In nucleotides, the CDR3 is TGTGCCAGCAGCCCCCGGGGAGGTCCCACTGAAGCTTTCTTT.

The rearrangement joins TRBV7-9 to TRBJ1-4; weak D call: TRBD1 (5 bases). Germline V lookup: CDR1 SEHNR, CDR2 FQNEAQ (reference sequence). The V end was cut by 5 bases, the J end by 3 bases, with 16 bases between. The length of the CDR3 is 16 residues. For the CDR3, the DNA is TGTGCCAGCAGCCCGACGGGGGGGTTTTCTAATGAAAAACTGTTTTTT. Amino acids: CASSPTGGFSNEKLFF.